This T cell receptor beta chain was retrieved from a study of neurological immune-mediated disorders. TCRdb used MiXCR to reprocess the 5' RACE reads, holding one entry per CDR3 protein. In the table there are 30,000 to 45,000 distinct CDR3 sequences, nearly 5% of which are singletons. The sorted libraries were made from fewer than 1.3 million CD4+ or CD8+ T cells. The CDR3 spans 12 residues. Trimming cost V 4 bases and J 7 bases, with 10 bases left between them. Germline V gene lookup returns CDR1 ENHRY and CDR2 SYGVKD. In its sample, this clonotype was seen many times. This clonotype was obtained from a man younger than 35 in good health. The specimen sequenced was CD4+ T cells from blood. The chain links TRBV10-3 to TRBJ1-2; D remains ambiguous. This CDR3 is CAISVTASGYTF. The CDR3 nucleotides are TGTGCCATCAGTGTCACAGCCAGTGGCTACACCTTC.